This T cell receptor beta chain is drawn from a study of CD8 T cells in Susac syndrome. CDR3 length: 17 residues. Germline V gene data show CDR1 as SEHNR and CDR2 as FQNEAQ (reference sequence). Trimming removed 5 bases at V and 1 base at J, with 21 bases between. The authors reverse transcribed roughly 0.5 to 1 ug RNA with random hexamers. TCRdb re-called the immunoSEQ multiplex PCR reads through MiXCR, storing one row per CDR3 protein. The sample holds tens of thousands of distinct CDR3 sequences, approximately 94% seen once. The receptor was isolated from a human donor with Susac syndrome. The sequenced sample consisted of CD8+ T cells from PBMCs. The chain employs TRBV7-9 and TRBJ2-7; no definite D call. CDR3: CASSEPFGSEISYEQYF. CDR3 coding DNA: TGTGCCAGCAGCGAACCTTTCGGCTCAGAAATATCCTACGAGCAGTACTTC.